This TCR beta chain was recorded in a study of T cell responses to AZD1222 COVID-19 vaccine. Study-wide results and caveats: Targeting of unmutated variant regions was reportedly seen in nearly half of spike-specific TCRs. Sampling that yielded the repertoires occurred only after the peak T cell response. Spike-wide vaccine-associated CD4 TCRs dominated at 160-218 and 743-854.

A remark on this clone: Its matching antigen is unknown.

Pooling was applied to second doses at about 4 or about 12 weeks. Germline V gene sequence: CDR1 SQVTM, CDR2 ANQGSEA. This CDR3 has 14 amino acids. J gave up 2 bases and V 5 bases, and 5 bases lay outside the gene matches. Sequenced by immunoSEQ multiplex PCR; TCRdb stores in-frame clones only, minus some. The table has 120,000 to 150,000 clones, roughly nine tenths seen once. This clonotype was sampled from an adult who received the AZD1222 COVID-19 vaccine. The material sequenced was peripheral blood, taken 28 days after the second AZD1222 dose. V and J are TRBV29-1 and TRBJ2-3; 9 bases are a match to TRBD1. The chain's CDR3 is CSVFGTGTTDTQYF. The DNA of the CDR3 is TGCAGCGTTTTCGGGACAGGGACCACAGATACGCAGTATTTT.